The next 26 T cell receptor beta chains were all read from a single sample in a study of Graves' ophthalmopathy and Graves' hyperthyroidism (dated by TCRdb to 2017 to 2018). The sequencing machine was an Illumina HiSeq 2000. For repertoire sequencing, the TCR beta CDR3 regions were amplified from RNA transcripts. HTBI primers and the Qiagen OneStep RT-PCR kit were used in a first-round RT-PCR, which was followed by a second-round multiplex PCR, size selection and purification. Clones were called with MiXCR by TCRdb after fastp trimmed the public reads at Q25, and only in-frame beta chains were retained. Under each unique CDR3 protein, matching rows form one entry showing the most common genes and DNA. The sample table contains approximately 160,000 distinct CDR3 sequences; only one count was recorded for more than 30% of them. The top ten clones comprise about 6% of the sample. Sequenced sample: peripheral blood. These receptors all stem from a woman between 35 and 50 years old with Graves' ophthalmopathy. Donor details come from another sample of the same person, matched by shared clones.

This clonotype was picked up many times. This chain links TRBV2 with TRBJ2-5; 9 nucleotides line up with TRBD1. The V and J ends lost 3 bases and 6 bases, in that order; junction bases with no gene match: 8. The CDR3 is 15 amino acids. Germline V gives CDR1 SNHLY, CDR2 FYNNEI. The CDR3 loop reads CASSDWTGELKTQYF. The CDR3 DNA sequence: TGTGCCAGCAGTGACTGGACAGGGGAACTGAAGACCCAGTACTTC.

This clonotype was detected many times. The gene calls are TRBV20-1 and TRBJ2-7; D perhaps matches TRBD2 (6 bases). The length of the CDR3 is 13 residues. V lost 6 bases and J lost 1, with 13 bases in between. The V gene's germline CDR1 is DFQATT and CDR2 SNEGSKA (reference sequence). CDR3 nucleotides: TGCAGTGCACCGCGGCGGGAATCCTACGAGCAGTACTTC. It encodes CSAPRRESYEQYF.

The gene calls are TRBV6-1 and TRBJ2-5, with a weak D call TRBD1 (6 bases). This CDR3 has 15 amino acids. The germline V and J ends were trimmed by 6 bases and 4 bases, with 18 bases remaining between them. Germline CDR1 is MNHNS and CDR2 is SASEGT. This CDR3 is CASRAGAVAGETQYF. CDR3 in DNA: TGTGCCAGCAGGGCAGGGGCGGTTGCTGGAGAGACCCAGTACTTC.

This chain joins TRBV19 and TRBJ1-5; D is uncertain. Germline CDR1 and CDR2: LNHDA and SQIVND (reference sequence). CDR3 size: 13 residues. The V end was cut by 2 bases, the J end by 4 bases, with 6 bases between. DNA for the CDR3: TGTGCCAGTAGTATATCCCCAAATCAGCCCCAGCATTTT. As protein: CASSISPNQPQHF.

The chain employs TRBV28 and TRBJ1-2; D ambiguous. Germline V gene lookup returns CDR1 MDHEN and CDR2 SYDVKM. V lost 6 bases and J 0 bases, leaving 8 bases between the germline ends. The CDR3 extends over 13 amino acids. CDR3 coding DNA: TGTGCCAGCAGCCAGACACCTAACTATGGCTACACCTTC. Protein sequence: CASSQTPNYGYTF.

This clonotype was seen ten or more times. CDR3 sequence (DNA): TGTGCCAGCAGTTTATTGGGGATGGATTCACCCCTCCACTTT. This encodes CASSLLGMDSPLHF. This chain joins TRBV27 and TRBJ1-6; the D is unclear. CDR3 length: 14 amino acids. The germline V gene has CDR1 MNHEY and CDR2 SMNVEV (reference sequence). V was trimmed by 1 base and J by 8 bases, leaving 9 bases between them.

The chain joins TRBV28 to TRBJ1-6; D gene unclear. The ends were cut back, 4 bases at V and 5 bases at J, with 9 bases in the middle. The CDR3 loop spans 14 amino acids. Germline CDR1 is MDHEN and CDR2 is SYDVKM. DNA of the CDR3: TGTGCCAGCAGTTCGGATCACCATAATTCACCCCTCCACTTT. Translating it yields CASSSDHHNSPLHF. The variable domain in full, with the rest retrieved from reference TRBV28 and TRBJ1-6, is DVKVTQSSRYLVKRTGEKVFLECVQDMDHENMFWYRQDPGLGLRLIYFSYDVKMKEKGDIPEGYSVSREKKERFSLILESASTNQTSMYLCASSSDHHNSPLHFGNGTRLTVT.

The chain combines TRBV28 with TRBJ1-1; D may be TRBD1 (5 bases). The V gene's germline CDR1 is MDHEN and CDR2 SYDVKM. The length of the CDR3 is 13 residues. Trimming cost V 8 bases and J 8 bases, with 18 bases left between them. DNA for the CDR3: TGTGCCAGCGTTAGGCGTCCCACAGGAGAAGCTTTCTTT. Translation: CASVRRPTGEAFF.

The chain employs TRBV20-1 and TRBJ2-5, with no clear D. The CDR3 loop spans 12 amino acids. CDR1 and CDR2 from the germline V gene are DFQATT and SNEGSKA (reference sequence). With 3 bases removed from V and 0 bases from J, the gap between germline ends came to 5 bases. The CDR3 spells CSARDHQETQYF. The DNA for the CDR3 is TGCAGTGCTAGGGACCACCAAGAGACCCAGTACTTC.

The table lists this clonotype with many counts. V and J are TRBV4-1 and TRBJ1-2, with D possibly being TRBD1 (5 bases). CDR3 length equals 15 residues. Germline V gives CDR1 MGHRA, CDR2 YSYEKL. V was trimmed by 3 bases and J by 0 bases, leaving 11 bases between them. As DNA, the CDR3 is TGCGCCAGCAGCCATTCGCGGGGGGCTAACTATGGCTACACCTTC. Translating it yields CASSHSRGANYGYTF.

The table lists this clonotype with many counts. The chain links TRBV6-5 to TRBJ2-7; 7 nucleotides match TRBD1. Germline trimming cut 6 bases from V and 0 bases from J; bases unmatched to any gene: 5. CDR3 length equals 14 residues. Germline-derived CDR1 and CDR2 are MNHEY and SVGAGI. CDR3 region: CASSSRGSSYEQYF. The CDR3 DNA follows: TGTGCCAGCAGCAGCAGGGGGAGCTCCTACGAGCAGTACTTC.

The chain employs TRBV27 and TRBJ2-7, with D maybe TRBD2 (5 bases). Germline V gives CDR1 MNHEY, CDR2 SMNVEV (reference sequence). CDR3 length: 13 residues. Trimming cost V 4 bases and J 12 bases, with 19 bases left between them. CDR3 DNA sequence: TGTGCCAGCAGTTCCCCGGGGTCCCGATACGGGTACTTC. Translation: CASSSPGSRYGYF.

This clonotype has at least ten counts. The chain combines TRBV19 with TRBJ2-1; tentative D call: TRBD1 (6 bases). V lost 6 bases, J lost 8 bases, and 23 bases lay in between. Germline CDR1 reads LNHDA; CDR2 reads SQIVND (reference sequence). The CDR3 runs to 16 residues. CDR3 DNA: TGTGCCAGTAGCCCGACGTATCTAGTACAGGGCTATGAGCAGTTCTTC. Its translation is CASSPTYLVQGYEQFF.

This clonotype showed up many times. The V call is TRBV6-2 or TRBV6-3, the J call TRBJ2-3; D possibly uses TRBD1 or TRBD2 (5 bases each). Germline V gene sequence: CDR1 MNHEY, CDR2 SVGEGT. CDR3 size: 14 residues. Trimming pared 6 bases from V and 0 bases from J, leaving 10 bases between. The CDR3 sequence is CASSDWDSTDTQYF. The CDR3 DNA reads as TGTGCCAGCAGCGATTGGGACAGCACAGATACGCAGTATTTT.

The CDR3 spells CASRVGTAAGSSYEQYF. CDR3 nucleotide sequence: TGTGCCAGCAGAGTAGGCACCGCGGCGGGTTCCTCCTACGAGCAGTACTTC. V is TRBV6-2 or TRBV6-3 and J is TRBJ2-7; weak D call: TRBD2 (5 bases). This CDR3 spans 17 amino acids. The germline CDR1 and CDR2 sequences are MNHEY and SVGEGT. With 6 bases removed from V and 0 bases from J, the gap between germline ends came to 21 bases.

There are many counts of this clonotype. This chain links TRBV6-2 or TRBV6-3 with TRBJ2-5; D might be TRBD2 (6 bases). CDR3 length equals 17 residues. Germline V gene sequence: CDR1 MNHEY, CDR2 SVGEGT. Trimming shortened V by 6 bases and J by 2 bases, and 22 bases separated the two germline ends. The CDR3 loop reads CASSDTWGEVFQETQYF. The DNA for the CDR3 is TGTGCCAGCAGCGATACCTGGGGGGAGGTATTTCAAGAGACCCAGTACTTC.

This clonotype was counted ten times or more. CDR3 residues: CASSLVGAEKELFF. DNA for the CDR3: TGTGCCAGCAGCTTGGTCGGGGCAGAGAAGGAGCTGTTTTTT. The chain links TRBV5-8 to TRBJ2-2; either TRBD1 or TRBD2 may fit D (5 bases each). Germline CDR1 is SGHTS and CDR2 is YDEGEE. Trimming stripped 0 bases from V and 10 bases from J, with 13 bases between. CDR3 length: 14 residues.

This clonotype has a count of ten or more. The junction departs from germline at one end; a sequencing error may be responsible. The rearrangement links TRBV7-7 to TRBJ2-7, with D tentatively TRBD1 (5 bases). The CDR3 has 15 residues. The germline gives CDR1 SSHAT, CDR2 FNYEAQ (reference sequence). CDR3 nucleotide sequence: TGTGCTAGCAGCCAAGGCTTCGGGCAGGGCTACGAGCAGTACTTC. Protein: CASSQGFGQGYEQYF.

The V gene is TRBV6-7, the J gene TRBJ2-5; D remains ambiguous. TRBV6-7 is assigned to the ORF class and has an uncertain function. V lost 2 bases to trimming and J lost 1 base, with 5 bases between them. The CDR3 length is 13 residues. As DNA, the CDR3 is TGTGCCAGCAGTTACGGCTTCCAAGAGACCCAGTACTTC. This translates into CASSYGFQETQYF.

In DNA form, the CDR3 reads TGTGCCAGCAGTACCGGACAGATTAACTATGGCTACACCTTC. Amino acids: CASSTGQINYGYTF. The rearrangement uses TRBV12-3 or TRBV12-4 and TRBJ1-2; possible D gene TRBD1, 6 bases. This CDR3 comprises 14 residues. The V and J ends lost 5 bases and 1 base respectively, with 11 bases between them.

The chain uses TRBV27 and TRBJ1-1; D is ambiguous. CDR1 and CDR2 (germline): MNHEY, SMNVEV (reference sequence). The CDR3 is 11 amino acids. Deletions cut 5 bases from V and 9 bases from J, with 10 bases between. The CDR3 loop is CASSGVGKAFF. CDR3 nucleotide sequence: TGTGCCAGCAGTGGAGTGGGGAAAGCTTTCTTT.

The V call is TRBV6-5, the J call TRBJ1-1, with D possibly TRBD1 on 5 matching bases. There are 16 residues in the CDR3. V lost 4 bases, J lost 1 base, and 16 bases lay in between. Germline V gene data show CDR1 as MNHEY and CDR2 as SVGAGI. The CDR3 sequence: CASSSLRLTENTEAFF. DNA for the CDR3: TGTGCCAGCAGTTCGCTTAGACTGACAGAGAACACTGAAGCTTTCTTT.

The table lists this clonotype with many counts. The chain joins TRBV6-5 to TRBJ2-2; D gene uncertain. Trimming stripped 0 bases from V and 6 bases from J, with 8 bases between. Germline V gene sequence: CDR1 MNHEY, CDR2 SVGAGI. The CDR3 has 14 amino acids. CDR3 loop: CASSYSGLSGELFF. The DNA for the CDR3 is TGTGCCAGCAGTTACTCTGGGCTTTCCGGGGAGCTGTTTTTT.

In this sample, this clonotype turned up many times. The chain employs TRBV9 and TRBJ1-5; no definite D call. Per the germline V gene, CDR1 is SGDLS and CDR2 is YYNGEE. CDR3 length: 13 amino acids. Trimming removed 7 bases at V and 0 bases at J, with 8 bases between. This chain's CDR3 is CASGVNSNQPQHF. For the CDR3, the DNA is TGTGCCAGCGGGGTCAATAGCAATCAGCCCCAGCATTTT.

This clonotype appeared many times. The chain employs TRBV11-2 and TRBJ2-7; 9 bases line up with TRBD2. V lost 5 bases, J lost 3 bases, and 14 bases stayed unmatched. CDR1 SGHAT and CDR2 FQNNGV come from the germline V gene. The CDR3 runs to 17 residues. DNA for the CDR3: TGTGCCAGCAGCCTTTCAGCGGGAGGCTATAATTTCTACGAGCAGTACTTC. The encoded protein is CASSLSAGGYNFYEQYF.

This clonotype was found many times. The rearrangement joins TRBV18 to TRBJ2-7; D not resolved. The CDR3 is 13 amino acids. Germline CDR1 KGHSH, CDR2 LQKENI. V was shortened by 3 bases and J by 7 bases, with 13 bases between the two germline ends. Here the CDR3 DNA reads TGTGCCAGCTCACCGGATCGGGTGGGGGAGCAGTACTTC. It encodes CASSPDRVGEQYF.